A selection of T cell receptor beta chains follows, all from one sample in a study of T cell changes during pregnancy in multiple sclerosis. Assay used: immunoSEQ multiplex PCR; TCRdb lists only in-frame clones, some missing. Here the sample spans roughly 69,000 clones, about 91% being singletons. The material was peripheral blood, obtained after pregnancy. The receptors were sampled from a female donor with multiple sclerosis, enrolled in a pregnancy study. CDR3s include the opening cysteine and the closing phenylalanine or tryptophan. The order of the fields is D gene, CDR3 length, J gene, V gene, clone size, CDR3 protein, CDR3 DNA. The D gene is left open where the match is weak. Clone size is shown for a subset of rows, as once, few, many or a class of expanded clone.

D: TRBD2; length: 12; J: TRBJ2-1; V: TRBV7-2; size: -; CDR3: CASSIAGAEQFF; DNA: TGTGCCAGCAGTATAGCGGGAGCTGAGCAGTTCTTC
D: TRBD2; length: 14; J: TRBJ2-7; V: TRBV6-4; size: -; CDR3: CASSEPSGTYEQYF; DNA: TGTGCCAGCAGTGAGCCTAGCGGGACCTACGAGCAGTACTTC
D: TRBD2; length: 16; J: TRBJ2-3; V: TRBV6-6; size: -; CDR3: CASSGLAGVFTDTQYF; DNA: TGTGCCAGCAGTGGACTAGCGGGGGTATTCACAGATACGCAGTATTTT
D: TRBD2; length: 14; J: TRBJ2-1; V: TRBV2; size: once; CDR3: CASTEREGLNEQFF; DNA: TGTGCCAGCACGGAGCGGGAGGGCCTTAATGAGCAGTTCTTC
D: -; length: 13; J: TRBJ2-5; V: TRBV29-1; size: -; CDR3: CSATLSVQETQYF; DNA: TGCAGCGCCACACTTAGCGTACAAGAGACCCAGTACTTC
D: -; length: 13; J: TRBJ1-1; V: TRBV5-8; size: -; CDR3: CASSLDRGTEAFF; DNA: TGTGCCAGCAGCTTGGATAGGGGCACTGAAGCTTTCTTT
D: TRBD1; length: 14; J: TRBJ2-7; V: TRBV6-1; size: -; CDR3: CASKTGGASYEQYF; DNA: TGTGCCAGCAAGACAGGGGGCGCTTCCTACGAGCAGTACTTC
D: TRBD1; length: 16; J: TRBJ2-1; V: TRBV28; size: -; CDR3: CASSPIRDREYNEQFF; DNA: TGTGCCAGCAGTCCAATTAGGGACAGAGAGTACAATGAGCAGTTCTTC
D: TRBD1; length: 16; J: TRBJ2-5; V: TRBV10-3; size: -; CDR3: CAIGDRGQGYQETQYF; DNA: TGTGCCATCGGGGACCGGGGACAGGGGTACCAAGAGACCCAGTACTTC
D: -; length: 16; J: TRBJ1-2; V: TRBV7-2; size: -; CDR3: CASSLVEGISNYGYTF; DNA: TGTGCCAGCAGCTTAGTGGAGGGGATTTCTAACTATGGCTACACCTTC
D: -; length: 14; J: TRBJ1-4; V: TRBV30; size: -; CDR3: CAWGTGSGNEKLFF; DNA: TGTGCCTGGGGAACAGGGTCGGGTAATGAAAAACTGTTTTTT
D: TRBD1; length: 15; J: TRBJ1-6; V: TRBV11-1; size: -; CDR3: CASTGQGSYNSPLHF; DNA: TGTGCCAGCACCGGACAGGGCTCCTATAATTCACCCCTCCACTTT
D: TRBD1; length: 15; J: TRBJ2-3; V: TRBV19; size: few; CDR3: CASSTGTGSTDTQYF; DNA: TGTGCCAGTAGTACGGGGACAGGGAGCACAGATACGCAGTATTTT
D: TRBD1; length: 17; J: TRBJ2-1; V: TRBV6-7; size: -; CDR3: CASSPPDRGQMNNEQFF; DNA: TGTGCCAGCAGCCCCCCCGACAGGGGGCAAATGAACAATGAGCAGTTCTTC
D: TRBD2; length: 16; J: TRBJ2-3; V: TRBV18; size: -; CDR3: CASCRLAGEGTDTQYF; DNA: TGTGCCAGCTGCCGACTAGCGGGAGAGGGCACAGATACGCAGTATTTT
D: -; length: 14; J: TRBJ1-2; V: TRBV9; size: -; CDR3: CASSADSGNYGYTF; DNA: TGTGCCAGCAGCGCGGACAGCGGTAACTATGGCTACACCTTC
D: -; length: 12; J: TRBJ2-5; V: TRBV19; size: medium-sized; CDR3: CASRQSGETQYF; DNA: TGTGCCAGTAGACAGTCCGGAGAGACCCAGTACTTC
D: -; length: 13; J: TRBJ1-1; V: TRBV11-3; size: -; CDR3: CASSFRGGTEAFF; DNA: TGTGCCAGCAGCTTTAGAGGTGGGACTGAAGCTTTCTTT
D: -; length: 13; J: TRBJ1-6; V: TRBV30; size: -; CDR3: CAWTPSGFSPLHF; DNA: TGTGCCTGGACACCCAGCGGGTTTTCACCCCTCCACTTT
D: TRBD1; length: 13; J: TRBJ1-2; V: TRBV6-1; size: -; CDR3: CASILTGNYGYTF; DNA: TGTGCCAGCATCCTGACAGGGAACTATGGCTACACCTTC
D: -; length: 15; J: TRBJ2-3; V: TRBV19; size: -; CDR3: CASSALGEGTDTQYF; DNA: TGTGCCAGTAGTGCCTTGGGGGAGGGCACAGATACGCAGTATTTT
D: -; length: 15; J: TRBJ2-5; V: TRBV5-1; size: -; CDR3: CASSLAPGYQETQYF; DNA: TGCGCCAGCAGCTTGGCCCCAGGGTACCAAGAGACCCAGTACTTC